This record concerns one T cell receptor (beta chain) sequence. These data originate in a study of T-cell reconstitution after alpha-beta-depleted transplantation in children. A TCRbeta library incorporating unique molecular identifiers was prepared. TCRdb used MiXCR to reprocess the PCR reads, holding one entry per CDR3 protein. The data show over 550,000 distinct CDR3 sequences, with roughly 10% seen just once and around 4% held by the top ten. Sequences were derived from PBMCs from the stem cell graft donor, sampled from the stem cell graft. This receptor was identified in a human donor who donated a stem cell graft to a child with acute myeloid leukemia.

The CDR3 spells CASSLPPGGGGLQTQYF. DNA for the CDR3: TGCGCCAGCAGCTTACCGCCCGGAGGGGGTGGCTTGCAGACCCAGTACTTC. The chain recombines TRBV5-1 with TRBJ2-5; D is possibly TRBD1 or TRBD2 (6 bases each). CDR1 is SGHRS and CDR2 is YFSETQ in the germline V gene. Trimming stripped 2 bases from V and 6 bases from J, with 23 bases between. The CDR3 consists of 17 residues.